Listed here are 20 T cell receptor beta chains from one sample, sequenced in a study of shared T cell receptors in the human thymus. Assay used: immunoSEQ multiplex PCR; TCRdb lists only in-frame clones, some missing. This sample has fewer than 700,000 clones; around nine tenths occur once, and the top ten carry 0.0085% to 0.012%. This sample was shared with a second study, whose subject was human thymus T cells.

Sequencing used thymocytes. These TCRs come from a boy under two years old with a congenital heart defect.

J is TRBJ2-2 and V is TRBV11-3; 9 bases fit TRBD1. Germline trimming cut 5 bases from V and 2 bases from J; bases unmatched to any gene: 9. This CDR3 comprises 17 residues. CDR1 is SGHNT, CDR2 YENEEA, per germline. The DNA of the CDR3 is TGTGCCAGCAGCCTGAGATTGGGACAGGGTAACACCGGGGAGCTGTTTTTT. Residues: CASSLRLGQGNTGELFF. Complete variable domain (other parts from reference TRBV11-3 and TRBJ2-2): EAGVVQSPRYKIIEKKQPVAFWCNPISGHNTLYWYLQNLGQGPELLIRYENEEAVDDSQLPKDRFSAERLKGVDSTLKIQPAELGDSAVYLCASSLRLGQGNTGELFFGEGSRLTVL.

The rearrangement links TRBV2 to TRBJ2-1; unclear D gene. Between the trimmed V and J ends, which lost 6 bases and 2 bases, there was a span of 14 bases. This CDR3 spans 15 amino acids. Germline CDR1 SNHLY, CDR2 FYNNEI. This CDR3 is CASRSAPEAYNEQFF. CDR3 coding DNA: TGTGCCAGCAGAAGCGCTCCTGAAGCCTACAATGAGCAGTTCTTC.

The V gene is TRBV4-2, the J gene TRBJ2-7, with TRBD2 matching 9 bases. Trimming removed 4 bases from V and 1 base from J; junction bases left unmatched: 5. The CDR3 has 15 residues. The germline V gene encodes CDR1 LGHNA and CDR2 YNFKEQ. CDR3 coding DNA: TGTGCCAGCAGCCTGGGGGGACTAGCTTCCTACGAGCAGTACTTC. Its protein is CASSLGGLASYEQYF.

The chain has TRBV27 and TRBJ1-2, with 8 bases fitting TRBD1. J lost 4 bases, V lost 6 bases, and 4 bases had no gene match. CDR1 is MNHEY, CDR2 SMNVEV, per germline (reference sequence). The CDR3 has 13 residues. CDR3 DNA sequence: TGTGCCAGCAGCCTCGGGACAGGCTATGGCTACACCTTC. Its translation is CASSLGTGYGYTF.

V gene TRBV7-8 combines with J gene TRBJ2-7; D unresolved. The germline V and J ends were trimmed by 4 bases and 7 bases, with 11 bases remaining between them. The CDR3 is 12 residues long. The V gene's germline CDR1 is SGHVS and CDR2 FQNEAQ. The CDR3 sequence is CASSSPRQEQYF. DNA for the CDR3: TGTGCCAGCAGCTCCCCTAGGCAGGAGCAGTACTTC. Full variable domain (rest looked up from reference TRBV7-8 and TRBJ2-7): GAGVSQSPRYKVAKRGQDVALRCDPISGHVSLFWYQQALGQGPEFLTYFQNEAQLDKSGLPSDRFFAERPEGSVSTLKIQRTQQEDSAVYLCASSSPRQEQYFGPGTRLTVT.

V usage is TRBV5-4 and J usage is TRBJ2-1; 13 bases align to TRBD2. Trimming cost V 4 bases and J 6 bases; bases outside gene matches: 10. The CDR3 has 17 amino acids. Germline V gene data show CDR1 as SGHNT and CDR2 as YYREEE (reference sequence). CDR3 sequence reads: CASSTPSRTSGSNEQFF. The DNA of the CDR3 is TGTGCCAGCAGCACCCCATCTAGGACTAGCGGGAGCAATGAGCAGTTCTTC.

This chain joins TRBV27 and TRBJ1-1, with 11 positions matching TRBD1. Germline V CDR1 and CDR2: MNHEY, SMNVEV (reference sequence). This CDR3 has 14 residues. Trimming removed 8 bases from V and 4 bases from J; junction bases left unmatched: 6. CDR3 sequence (DNA): TGTGCCAGCGGGGACAGGGGGTTGGGCACTGAAGCTTTCTTT. Translation: CASGDRGLGTEAFF.

This clone appeared once. The CDR3 spells CASRRDSNSRQYF. The CDR3, as DNA: TGTGCCAGCAGACGGGACTCCAACTCGAGGCAGTACTTC. J is TRBJ2-7 and V is TRBV6-5; possibly TRBD2 for D (6 bases). From germline, CDR1 is MNHEY and CDR2 SVGAGI. The CDR3 extends over 13 amino acids. V dropped 6 bases and J dropped 9 bases, with 18 bases sitting between them.

The chain employs TRBV25-1 and TRBJ1-4, with D perhaps matching TRBD1 (6 bases). The CDR3 sequence is 15 residues long. Germline CDR1 reads MGHDK; CDR2 reads SYGVNS. The ends were cut back, 3 bases at V and 5 bases at J, with 13 bases in the middle. The CDR3 spells CASSEAGRGNEKLFF. Written as DNA, the CDR3 is TGTGCCAGCAGTGAGGCGGGGAGGGGGAATGAAAAACTGTTTTTT.

This clone was found once. The same CDR3 is also encoded by other DNA sequences in this sample. The chain is built from TRBV19 and TRBJ1-5, with a weak D call TRBD1 (6 bases). V lost 3 bases, J lost 2 bases, and 8 bases lay in between. The CDR3 runs 14 residues. Germline V gene sequence: CDR1 LNHDA, CDR2 SQIVND (reference sequence). The CDR3 here is CASSIPGGNQPQHF. The CDR3 bases are TGTGCCAGTAGTATCCCAGGGGGCAATCAGCCCCAGCATTTT.

The genes are TRBV7-2 and TRBJ2-3; TRBD2 matches 7 bases. Germline lookup yields CDR1 SGHTA and CDR2 FQGNSA. The CDR3 spans 15 residues. V shed 2 bases, J shed 0 bases, and the junction held 2 bases outside the gene matches. The CDR3 coding sequence is TGTGCCAGCAGCTTACTAGCGGTTAGCACAGATACGCAGTATTTT. This encodes CASSLLAVSTDTQYF.

Regarding this clone: Within the sample, other DNA sequences also encode this same CDR3. The CDR3 DNA follows: TGTGCCAGCAGCTTAGGGTCAGGGAACACTGAAGCTTTCTTT. Amino acids: CASSLGSGNTEAFF. The V call is TRBV7-9, the J call TRBJ1-1; D gene unclear. Germline lookup yields CDR1 SEHNR and CDR2 FQNEAQ (reference sequence). The V end lost 1 base, the J end lost 1 base, and 7 bases lay between the germline ends. The CDR3 sequence is 14 residues long.

The chain uses TRBV28 and TRBJ2-1; 8 bases match TRBD2. This CDR3 comprises 16 residues. Trimming took 6 bases from V and 4 from J; bases not matched to a gene: 11. The germline CDR1 and CDR2 sequences are MDHEN and SYDVKM. DNA of the CDR3: TGTGCCAGCAGACCGGTAGCGGGGTACCTTTACAATGAGCAGTTCTTC. It codes for CASRPVAGYLYNEQFF.

The gene calls are TRBV30 and TRBJ1-4, with a weak D call TRBD1 (5 bases). This CDR3 is built from 15 residues. Per the germline V gene, CDR1 is GTSNPN and CDR2 is SVGIG (reference sequence). The V end lost 2 bases, the J end lost 4 bases, and 14 bases lay between the germline ends. The CDR3 protein is CAWSTRRQLNEKLFF. The CDR3 nucleotides are TGTGCCTGGAGTACCCGTAGACAGCTTAATGAAAAACTGTTTTTT.

This sequence joins TRBV4-2 and TRBJ1-3; D remains unclear. The CDR3 is 12 residues long. Germline V CDR1 and CDR2: LGHNA, YNFKEQ. V was trimmed by 3 bases and J by 4 bases, leaving 4 bases between them. The chain's CDR3 is CASSHTGNTIYF. The CDR3 bases are TGTGCCAGCAGCCACACAGGAAACACCATATATTTT.

In nucleotides, the CDR3 is TGTGCCAGTAGTATAAGGGGACAGGGGGCGCGGGAGCAGTACTTC. It is translated as CASSIRGQGAREQYF. This chain connects TRBV19 to TRBJ2-7, with 12 positions matching TRBD1. CDR3 size: 15 residues. V lost 2 bases, J lost 7 bases, and 6 bases stayed unmatched. CDR1 is LNHDA, CDR2 SQIVND, per germline (reference sequence).

This clone was seen a single time. CDR3 sequence: CASRWAGEGTGELFF. For the CDR3, the DNA is TGTGCCAGCCGCTGGGCGGGAGAAGGAACCGGGGAGCTGTTTTTT. This chain links TRBV14 with TRBJ2-2; 7 nucleotides agree with TRBD2. This CDR3 has 15 residues. The J segment lost 5 bases and the V segment lost 8 bases, leaving 11 bases of the junction unmatched. Germline loops: CDR1 SGHDN, CDR2 FVKESK. Filled out from reference TRBV14 and TRBJ2-2, the complete variable domain reads EAGVTQFPSHSVIEKGQTVTLRCDPISGHDNLYWYRRVMGKEIKFLLHFVKESKQDESGMPNNRFLAERTGGTYSTLKVQPAELEDSGVYFCASRWAGEGTGELFFGEGSRLTVL.

The rearrangement joins TRBV10-3 to TRBJ2-1; 12 bases line up with TRBD2. Losses at the gene ends were 3 bases for V and 15 bases for J; bases not matched to a gene: 9. The CDR3 extends over 14 amino acids. Looked up from germline, CDR1 is ENHRY and CDR2 is SYGVKD. In DNA, the CDR3 is TGTGCCATCAGTGATGAGACTAGCGGGAGAGGTCTGTTCTTC. Translated: CAISDETSGRGLFF.

Regarding this clone: Other nucleotide sequences from this sample produce the same CDR3. The chain joins TRBV2 to TRBJ1-1; D may be TRBD1 (6 bases). The CDR3 totals 14 residues. With 6 bases removed from V and 1 base from J, the gap between germline ends came to 12 bases. Germline CDR1 reads SNHLY; CDR2 reads FYNNEI. CDR3 in amino acids: CASSLTGRNTEAFF. The CDR3 DNA is TGTGCCAGCAGCCTGACAGGTAGGAACACTGAAGCTTTCTTT.

The chain recombines TRBV27 with TRBJ2-5; D is perhaps TRBD1 (6 bases). Germline loops: CDR1 MNHEY, CDR2 SMNVEV (reference sequence). Trimming cost V 5 bases and J 3 bases, with 10 bases left between them. The CDR3 totals 13 residues. The CDR3 DNA reads as TGTGCCAGCAGTCCCCCAGGGGAAGAGACCCAGTACTTC. This translates into CASSPPGEETQYF.